These 17 T cell receptor beta chains came from one sample sequenced in a study of vaccination and CD4 T cells after COVID-19. Sequencing of cultured CD4+ T cell DNA used the Oncomine TCR Beta short-read assay. TCRdb fed the PCR reads into MiXCR, producing one record per CDR3 protein. The data hold approximately 10,000 distinct CDR3 sequences, with approximately 57% observed a single time. The treatment is: approximately 10-day PBMC culture with coronavirus spike peptide pools or control peptides (ViraFEST assay). The antigens of these receptors remain unknown. The material sequenced was cultured CD4+ T cells from blood, taken after SARS-CoV-2 vaccination. These receptors were taken from a human donor with COVID-19.

The V gene is TRBV7-2, the J gene TRBJ2-7; no clear D. Germline V gene lookup returns CDR1 SGHTA and CDR2 FQGNSA. The length of the CDR3 is 15 residues. The V end lost 1 base, the J end lost 3 bases, and 13 bases lay between the germline ends. CDR3 nucleotide sequence: TGTGCCAGCAGCTTAGGTGCCGACAAATTCTACGAGCAGTACTTC. This sequence encodes CASSLGADKFYEQYF. Full variable domain (missing parts from reference TRBV7-2 and TRBJ2-7): GAGVSQSPSNKVTEKGKDVELRCDPISGHTALYWYRQSLGQGLEFLIYFQGNSAPDKSGLPSDRFSAERTGGSVSTLTIQRTQQEDSAVYLCASSLGADKFYEQYFGPGTRLTVT.

The chain combines TRBV5-4 with TRBJ2-7; 10 bases are a match to TRBD2. Germline values: CDR1 SGHNT, CDR2 YYREEE (reference sequence). The trim removed 3 bases at V and 4 bases at J, leaving 4 bases unmatched. The CDR3 length is 14 residues. The CDR3, as DNA: TGTGCCAGCAGCTCCGGACTAGCGGCATACGAGCAGTACTTC. Protein product: CASSSGLAAYEQYF.

This chain uses TRBV5-5 with TRBJ1-4, with 7 nucleotides matching TRBD1. Germline loops: CDR1 SGHKS, CDR2 YYEKEE (reference sequence). The CDR3 consists of 15 residues. V shed 0 bases, J shed 7 bases, and the junction held 6 bases outside the gene matches. Here the CDR3 DNA reads TGTGCCAGCAGCTTGGCGCGGGCAGGGGGTGAAAAACTGTTTTTT. This codes for CASSLARAGGEKLFF.

This clonotype was observed a handful of times. The chain joins TRBV20-1 to TRBJ2-3, with 9 bases lining up with TRBD2. The CDR3 has 15 amino acids. In germline, CDR1 is DFQATT, CDR2 SNEGSKA (reference sequence). The V segment lost 3 bases and the J segment 2 bases; nucleotides outside the gene matches: 6. The CDR3 loop is CSARRLAGITDTQYF. The CDR3 DNA is TGCAGTGCTAGGAGGCTAGCGGGGATCACAGATACGCAGTATTTT.

About this clonotype: This sequence may be a read error, since a much larger clone differs from it by one base. The chain joins TRBV6-1 to TRBJ1-5; no firm D call. CDR1 and CDR2 from the germline V gene are MNHNS and SASEGT. The CDR3 length is 17 residues. Written as DNA, the CDR3 is TGTGCCTGCAGTCCCGACGGGTCGCCATATAGCAATCAGCCCCAGCATTTT. Translation gives CACSPDGSPYSNQPQHF.

The chain is built from TRBV5-1 and TRBJ2-5; 11 positions match TRBD1. The CDR3 runs 16 residues. The germline gives CDR1 SGHRS, CDR2 YFSETQ. Unmatched junction bases numbered 4, after V lost 2 bases and J lost 1 base. The CDR3 sequence: CASSLTGTGGQETQYF. CDR3 nucleotide sequence: TGCGCCAGCAGCTTAACCGGGACAGGGGGCCAAGAGACCCAGTACTTC.

This chain uses TRBV6-1 with TRBJ2-5, with 8 bases that match TRBD1. Germline CDR1 is MNHNS and CDR2 is SASEGT. CDR3 length: 12 residues. V was clipped by 8 bases and J by 6 bases; unmatched bases: 5. CDR3 sequence reads: CASRDRQQTQYF. The CDR3 bases are TGTGCCAGCCGGGACAGGCAGCAGACCCAGTACTTC.

J is TRBJ2-1 and V is TRBV7-2, with 9 bases matching TRBD1. The CDR3 length is 15 residues. With V trimmed by 5 bases and J by 7 bases, 9 bases remained unmatched. In germline, CDR1 is SGHTA, CDR2 FQGNSA. CDR3 sequence reads: CASSADRGSRNEQFF. Written as DNA, the CDR3 is TGTGCCAGCAGCGCGGACAGGGGATCGAGGAATGAGCAGTTCTTC.

This clonotype was picked up a small number of times. The rearrangement joins TRBV7-2 to TRBJ1-1, with D unresolved. This CDR3 comprises 13 residues. The ends were cut back, 4 bases at V and 1 base at J, with 7 bases in the middle. Per the germline V gene, CDR1 is SGHTA and CDR2 is FQGNSA. The CDR3 sequence is CASSSLQNTEAFF. The CDR3 DNA sequence: TGTGCCAGCAGCTCCTTACAGAACACTGAAGCTTTCTTT.

CDR3 protein: CASSLVGTGDIMNTEAFF. The CDR3 DNA reads as TGTGCCAGCAGCTTAGTTGGGACAGGGGACATCATGAACACTGAAGCTTTCTTT. The V and J genes are TRBV7-2 and TRBJ1-1; 10 bases map to TRBD1. CDR3 length: 18 amino acids. J lost 0 bases, V lost 1 base, and 8 bases had no gene match. CDR1 SGHTA and CDR2 FQGNSA come from the germline V gene.

Sample share makes this clonotype medium-sized. This chain uses TRBV15 with TRBJ2-1; 7 bases map to TRBD1. There are 15 residues in the CDR3. CDR1 and CDR2 (germline): LNHNV, YYDKDF (reference sequence). The junction had 6 bases not matched to a gene; V was cut back by 1 base and J by 6 bases. CDR3 in DNA: TGTGCCACCAGCAGAGGACAGGGAAGGGGCAATGAGCAGTTCTTC. Its translation is CATSRGQGRGNEQFF.

The V and J genes are TRBV20-1 and TRBJ2-7; D is uncertain. The length of the CDR3 is 17 residues. Looked up from germline, CDR1 is DFQATT and CDR2 is SNEGSKA (reference sequence). Trimming left V 5 bases short and J 0 bases short, with 23 bases between. CDR3 protein: CSAEPPIRLKTSYEQYF. CDR3 sequence (DNA): TGCAGTGCTGAGCCTCCTATACGACTGAAAACCTCCTACGAGCAGTACTTC.

The chain employs TRBV6-5 and TRBJ2-2; weak D call: TRBD2 (5 bases). The length of the CDR3 is 12 residues. Trimming removed 4 bases from V and 7 bases from J, with 7 bases in between. CDR1 is MNHEY and CDR2 is SVGAGI in the germline V gene. The CDR3 bases are TGTGCCAGCAGTTCCCGGGGCGGGGAGCTGTTTTTT. Translating it yields CASSSRGGELFF.

The genes are TRBV7-2 and TRBJ1-5, with 7 nucleotides matching TRBD1. With V trimmed by 1 base and J by 3 bases, 3 bases remained unmatched. Germline V gene lookup returns CDR1 SGHTA and CDR2 FQGNSA. The CDR3 has 15 residues. The CDR3 DNA reads TGTGCCAGCAGCTTAGTCGGACAGGTCAATCAGCCCCAGCATTTT. This gives the protein CASSLVGQVNQPQHF.

This clonotype was counted only a few times. The chain links TRBV20-1 to TRBJ1-5, with D maybe TRBD1 (6 bases). CDR3 length: 16 residues. Germline lookup yields CDR1 DFQATT and CDR2 SNEGSKA (reference sequence). V was trimmed by 6 bases and J by 0 bases, leaving 18 bases between them. CDR3 amino acids: CSARTGGGGSNQPQHF. CDR3 sequence (DNA): TGCAGTGCAAGGACCGGGGGCGGGGGTAGCAATCAGCCCCAGCATTTT.

The chain has TRBV6-1 and TRBJ1-5, with D possibly matching TRBD1 (5 bases). V shed 7 bases and J shed 1 base, with 11 bases lying between them. The CDR3 contains 14 residues. Germline V lookup: CDR1 MNHNS, CDR2 SASEGT. The CDR3 sequence is CASTERGSNQPQHF. The CDR3 DNA sequence: TGTGCCAGCACTGAGCGGGGGAGCAATCAGCCCCAGCATTTT.

This chain uses TRBV6-1 with TRBJ2-7, with D possibly TRBD1 on 6 matching bases. This CDR3 has 12 amino acids. Per germline, CDR1 MNHNS and CDR2 SASEGT. V was trimmed by 6 bases and J by 3 bases, leaving 9 bases between them. CDR3 in amino acids: CASSPQGYEQYF. In DNA, the CDR3 is TGTGCCAGCAGCCCACAGGGCTACGAGCAGTACTTC.